The present TCR beta chain was sequenced within a study of CD8 T cells in ankylosing spondylitis. Study-level points and caveats: Blood of patients with ankylosing spondylitis appeared to be characterized by a TCR beta motif of eight highly homologous variants.

TCRdb redid the calling of the 5' RACE reads with MiXCR, one entry per CDR3 protein. This sample has about 800,000 distinct CDR3 sequences, with 12% found just once. This clonotype was found many times. Its cognate antigen is unknown. Looked up from germline, CDR1 is SEHNR and CDR2 is FQNEAQ (reference sequence). The CDR3 length is 15 residues. Trimming removed 5 bases from V and 0 bases from J, with 11 bases in between. The sample consisted of blood, either unsorted or a sorted T cell fraction (not recorded which). The V gene is TRBV7-9, the J gene TRBJ1-3; no clear D gene. The clonotype originates from a male donor with ankylosing spondylitis. The DNA of the CDR3 is TGTGCCAGCAGCCTGCCTGTGGGCTCTGGAAACACCATATATTTT. Translated, it gives CASSLPVGSGNTIYF.